These T cell receptor beta chains were read from a single sample in a study of T cells after yellow fever vaccination. TCRdb recomputed calls from the 5' RACE reads with MiXCR, one row per CDR3 protein. The table records under 550,000 distinct CDR3 sequences, about a fifth of them present only once. Source: PBMCs, taken approximately 20 days after the first yellow fever vaccination. The receptors stem from a man aged 18-30 years who received the YFV17D yellow fever vaccine. CDR3s leave out the opening cysteine and the closing phenylalanine or tryptophan.

j_gene: TRBJ2-1
v_gene: TRBV19
CDR3aa: ASTPGTSGYNEQF

j_gene: TRBJ2-1
v_gene: TRBV7-2
CDR3aa: ASSLGPGGATQF

j_gene: TRBJ2-3
v_gene: TRBV4-2
CDR3aa: ASSQDPGRVKPDTQY

j_gene: TRBJ1-1
v_gene: TRBV19
CDR3aa: ASSMDQGFTEAF

j_gene: TRBJ1-1
v_gene: TRBV5-1
CDR3aa: ASSLEAGPHEAF

j_gene: TRBJ2-1
v_gene: TRBV5-1
CDR3aa: ASSMGVSSYNEQF

j_gene: TRBJ2-2
v_gene: TRBV7-6
CDR3aa: ASSLDPTSGGGTGELF

j_gene: TRBJ2-7
v_gene: TRBV12-3/TRBV12-4
CDR3aa: ASSRGGVYEQY

j_gene: TRBJ1-6
v_gene: TRBV7-9
CDR3aa: ASSLGQVLVNSPLH

j_gene: TRBJ1-1
v_gene: TRBV18
CDR3aa: ASSREQLNTEAF

j_gene: TRBJ2-3
v_gene: TRBV4-3
CDR3aa: ASSQETFTTDTQY

j_gene: TRBJ1-5
v_gene: TRBV7-9
CDR3aa: ASSLGRGHPQH

j_gene: TRBJ2-5
v_gene: TRBV7-2
CDR3aa: ASSSTRGSFQETQY

j_gene: TRBJ1-3
v_gene: TRBV3-1
CDR3aa: ASSHLTAGNTIY

j_gene: TRBJ2-1
v_gene: TRBV7-2
CDR3aa: ASSLRSGNEQF

j_gene: TRBJ2-7
v_gene: TRBV14
CDR3aa: ASSLGQGWPAY

j_gene: TRBJ1-5
v_gene: TRBV2
CDR3aa: ASSAEYSNQPQH

j_gene: TRBJ2-3
v_gene: TRBV20-1
CDR3aa: SAPRGLTDTQY

j_gene: TRBJ2-5
v_gene: TRBV6-2/TRBV6-3
CDR3aa: ASSYPQHQETQY

j_gene: TRBJ2-6
v_gene: TRBV6-1
CDR3aa: ASSPGALLGANVLT

j_gene: TRBJ1-5
v_gene: TRBV6-2/TRBV6-3
CDR3aa: ASSYSLAITQH

j_gene: TRBJ2-1
v_gene: TRBV3-1
CDR3aa: ASSQVAGGNEQF

j_gene: TRBJ2-2
v_gene: TRBV28
CDR3aa: ASFRYGKNTGELF

j_gene: TRBJ1-3
v_gene: TRBV6-6
CDR3aa: ASRANSGNTIY

j_gene: TRBJ2-5
v_gene: TRBV6-5
CDR3aa: ASSYSLAGVQETQY

j_gene: TRBJ2-1
v_gene: TRBV12-3/TRBV12-4
CDR3aa: ASSPPAGGYNEQF

j_gene: TRBJ2-1
v_gene: TRBV4-1
CDR3aa: ASSQDPASGEQF

j_gene: TRBJ1-1
v_gene: TRBV5-6
CDR3aa: ASSLGVKYTEAF

j_gene: TRBJ1-6
v_gene: TRBV12-3/TRBV12-4
CDR3aa: ASSLNDNSPLH

j_gene: TRBJ1-1
v_gene: TRBV11-1
CDR3aa: ASSLTVFNTEAF

j_gene: TRBJ1-2
v_gene: TRBV7-2
CDR3aa: ASSLASGEYGYT

j_gene: TRBJ2-3
v_gene: TRBV5-1
CDR3aa: ACREGALTDTQY